Listed here is a single T cell receptor beta chain. Its specific antigen is unknown. Base-call qualities are not available, and no considerably larger clone is one nucleotide away. Here V drops 4 bases and J drops 5 bases, and the junction holds 9 bases not matched to any gene. Reading from cysteine to phenylalanine, the CDR3 counts 15 amino acids. Solely the CDR3 DNA is kept, with 45 bases framed from the first base. The germline V gene specifies SGDLS as CDR1 and YYNGEE as CDR2. This sample was included in a study of PD-L1 blockade in urothelial cancer (dated by TCRdb to between 2016 and 2019). About the study as a whole: Every patient began therapy around 2014 and was given atezolizumab 1,200 mg intravenously every 3 weeks. An ECOG performance status of 0 or 1 was recorded for the patients, and 0 to 3 prior chemotherapy regimens had been received by the patients. Twenty-nine patients had pretreatment blood TCR-seq, some 25 had at least one posttreatment blood collection, and some 25 had tumor TCR-seq. Durable clinical benefit was achieved by nine patients but not by the remaining 20. The study, an exploratory multi-omic analysis, examined somatic, immune and clinical correlates of response to PD-L1 blockade with atezolizumab in urothelial cancer. Progression-free survival longer than 6 months counted as durable clinical benefit, and TCR features were additionally tested against both progression-free and overall survival. Blood samples were analyzed 3 weeks after the start of treatment (second dose) and 6 weeks after the start of treatment. Pretreatment tumor samples and matched peripheral blood, collected serially before and after atezolizumab treatment, underwent TCR sequencing. Whole exome sequencing and RNA sequencing of pretreatment tumors were performed alongside TCR sequencing in the same patients. A median of about 150,000 T cells and fewer than 85,000 unique TCRs was obtained from blood samples, and a median clonality of roughly 0.08 was observed. About 90% of the roughly 29 patients were identified as males with urothelial cancer of bladder origin, and a prior smoking history was reported by 18 of 29 patients. The full study reports these points: At 3 weeks after the start of treatment, tumor-associated TCR clones in peripheral blood had expanded more in patients with durable benefit (n ≈ 22, p = 0.022). Improved progression-free and overall survival was found to be associated with pretreatment peripheral blood TCR clonality below the median. Because the sample size was small (n ≈ 31) and many exploratory analyses were performed, the results are intended to be hypothesis-generating.

Taken with the paper, the label for time point translates to: peripheral blood 6 weeks after treatment start. A total of 25 to 35 patients with locally advanced or metastatic urothelial carcinoma, treated at Memorial Sloan Kettering on a trial protocol, made up the cohort. Peripheral blood mononuclear cells were collected from each patient pretreatment and during treatment, giving between 1 and 8 total time points per patient. The Qiagen DNeasy Blood extraction kit was used to purify genomic DNA from total PBMCs and tumor samples. Collected pretreatment and during treatment, PBMCs were isolated and stored as previously described. Synthetic TCR analog templates were spiked into each PCR so that absolute template abundance could be estimated from read counts. The immunoSEQ assay was used to amplify TCRbeta CDR3 regions from genomic DNA with bias-controlled V and J gene primers. Sequencing of rearranged TCRbeta segments was done at approximately 20X coverage. As for the original processing: Clustering was used to correct sequencing errors, and CDR3s were annotated against IMGT to assign V, D and J genes. Downstream analyses used only productive TCRbeta rearrangements, leaving out any out-of-frame or stop-codon sequences. Clonality was computed as one minus Shannon entropy normalized by the log of the number of unique productive sequences. Fisher's exact test with Benjamini-Hochberg correction, using a cutoff of adjusted p below 0.01, was how clones that differed between time points or between blood and tumor were identified. The clones in this table, taken by TCRdb from immuneACCESS, are in-frame only. Not every clone is retained; where verified, under half of the shortfall comes from an unresolved V gene, and the cause of the rest is unknown. The DNA was the basis for D and trimming; V, J and clone size are from that table. The sample table records about 36,000 clones; roughly 80% of these occur just once. About 10% of the sample lies in the top ten.

The source was PBMCs, collected around atezolizumab (anti-PD-L1) treatment. The sequence links TRBV9 to TRBJ1-2, with 9 bases aligning to TRBD1. The clonotype was recovered from a man aged 35 to 55 with urothelial cancer. The CDR3 has the sequence CASSTKTGTGYGYTF. The nucleotides are TGTGCCAGCAGCACCAAAACCGGGACAGGGTATGGCTACACCTTC.